Presented here are 26 T cell receptor beta chains from one specimen sequenced in a study of T-cell reconstitution after alpha-beta-depleted transplantation in children. This sample's TCRbeta library carried unique molecular identifier barcodes. One entry per CDR3 protein results from TCRdb running MiXCR on the PCR reads. The sample shows tens of thousands of distinct CDR3 sequences, roughly 5% of them seen only once. The specimen was PBMCs, mostly from graft donor cells, collected 180 days after TCRalphabeta/CD19-depleted stem cell transplant. These receptors were taken from a boy younger than two who had a stem cell transplant for acute myeloid leukemia, so the T cells may come from the graft donor.

This clonotype was seen many times. The genes are TRBV18 and TRBJ1-1, with a tentative D call TRBD1 (6 bases). The germline V and J ends were trimmed by 3 bases and 5 bases, with 13 bases remaining between them. The CDR3 loop spans 14 amino acids. CDR1 and CDR2 from the germline V gene are KGHSH and LQKENI. The CDR3 bases are TGTGCCAGCTCACCGGGGGGGCAAGGGACTGAAGCTTTCTTT. Its protein is CASSPGGQGTEAFF. Using reference TRBV18 and TRBJ1-1 for the parts outside the CDR3, the full variable domain is NAGVMQNPRHLVRRRGQEARLRCSPMKGHSHVYWYRQLPEEGLKFMVYLQKENIIDESGMPKERFSAEFPKEGPSILRIQQVVRGDSAAYFCASSPGGQGTEAFFGQGTRLTVV.

In this sample, this clonotype turned up many times. The rearrangement links TRBV30 to TRBJ1-2; D is perhaps TRBD1 (5 bases). The CDR3 has 15 amino acids. V lost 0 bases, J lost 4 bases, and 15 bases lay in between. Germline values: CDR1 GTSNPN, CDR2 SVGIG (reference sequence). The CDR3 is CAWSVWGPASYGYTF. The CDR3 bases are TGTGCCTGGAGTGTTTGGGGCCCAGCCTCCTATGGCTACACCTTC.

This clonotype was observed many times. The genes are TRBV12-3 or TRBV12-4 and TRBJ2-3; TRBD2 is a possible D gene (5 bases). The CDR3 has 15 residues. V lost 3 bases, J lost 0 bases, and 10 bases lay in between. CDR3 protein: CASSFWTASTDTQYF. In DNA form, the CDR3 reads TGTGCCAGCAGTTTTTGGACTGCTAGCACAGATACGCAGTATTTT.

Many counts were recorded for this clonotype. The CDR3 protein is CASTAPWTGAGNTIYF. The CDR3 nucleotides are TGTGCCAGCACTGCCCCCTGGACAGGGGCGGGAAACACCATATATTTT. The chain links TRBV12-3 or TRBV12-4 to TRBJ1-3; 9 bases are a match to TRBD1. This CDR3 comprises 16 residues. J was trimmed by 4 bases and V by 7 bases; bases with no gene match: 11.

This clonotype was observed many times. V and J are TRBV5-1 and TRBJ2-3; 9 bases agree with TRBD2. This CDR3 is built from 14 residues. Germline CDR1 and CDR2: SGHRS and YFSETQ. J was trimmed by 2 bases and V by 5 bases; bases with no gene match: 3. CDR3 bases: TGCGCCAGCAGGGCGGGGGGGCCCACAGATACGCAGTATTTT. Translating gives CASRAGGPTDTQYF.

This clonotype was observed at least ten times. This chain uses TRBV5-1 with TRBJ1-6; 9 nucleotides match TRBD1. Germline CDR1 reads SGHRS; CDR2 reads YFSETQ. V lost 4 bases, J lost 1 base, and 6 bases stayed unmatched. The CDR3 extends over 17 amino acids. The CDR3 DNA follows: TGCGCCAGCAGCCTCCGGGACAGGGATTCCTATAATTCACCCCTCCACTTT. Amino acids: CASSLRDRDSYNSPLHF.

This clonotype was recorded at least ten times. The chain carries TRBV12-3 or TRBV12-4 and TRBJ2-6, with D perhaps TRBD1 (6 bases). The CDR3 is made up of 15 amino acids. Trimming removed 6 bases at V and 2 bases at J, with 11 bases between. This CDR3 reads CASRVQGTGANVLTF. The DNA for the CDR3 is TGTGCCAGCAGAGTCCAGGGGACTGGGGCCAACGTCCTGACTTTC.

The sample holds many counts of this clonotype. V usage is TRBV24-1 and J usage is TRBJ2-1; TRBD2 aligns across 7 bases. In germline, CDR1 is KGHDR, CDR2 SFDVKD. V was clipped by 5 bases and J by 5 bases; unmatched bases: 5. The CDR3 is made up of 14 amino acids. The CDR3 region is CATSGGGTHNEQFF. DNA for the CDR3: TGTGCCACCAGTGGGGGGGGTACCCACAATGAGCAGTTCTTC.

The chain combines TRBV13 with TRBJ1-2; D is ambiguous. The V and J ends lost 3 bases and 0 bases respectively, with 8 bases between them. The CDR3 sequence is 14 residues long. Germline CDR1 reads PRHDT; CDR2 reads FYEKMQ (reference sequence). CDR3 DNA: TGTGCCAGCAGCTTCCAGAGATCTAACTATGGCTACACCTTC. Its protein is CASSFQRSNYGYTF.

The sample holds many counts of this clonotype. The chain couples TRBV20-1 to TRBJ2-5; the D is unclear. Germline V CDR1 and CDR2: DFQATT, SNEGSKA (reference sequence). V was cut by 4 bases and J by 3 bases, with 9 bases left in between. The CDR3 covers 12 residues. CDR3 region: CSANIGEETQYF. The CDR3 bases are TGCAGTGCTAATATAGGAGAAGAGACCCAGTACTTC.

This clonotype was observed at least ten times. The chain recombines TRBV20-1 with TRBJ1-1; D may be TRBD1 (5 bases). Germline CDR1 reads DFQATT; CDR2 reads SNEGSKA (reference sequence). CDR3 length: 11 amino acids. V shed 5 bases and J shed 3 bases, with 7 bases lying between them. The CDR3 DNA reads TGCAGTGCTCGGGGGGACACTGAAGCTTTCTTT. It yields the protein CSARGDTEAFF.

This clonotype was found many times. The chain uses TRBV12-5 and TRBJ2-6, with a possible D match to TRBD1 (5 bases). The CDR3 is 17 residues long. The V gene's germline CDR1 is LGHNT and CDR2 FRNRAP. Trimming removed 9 bases from V and 0 bases from J, with 18 bases in between. The CDR3 here is CASQKQVLLSGANVLTF. In nucleotides, the CDR3 is TGTGCTAGCCAAAAACAGGTTCTCCTCTCTGGGGCCAACGTCCTGACTTTC.

Many counts were recorded for this clonotype. V is TRBV11-2 and J is TRBJ1-1; the D is unclear. The length of the CDR3 is 13 residues. Looked up from germline, CDR1 is SGHAT and CDR2 is FQNNGV. The ends were cut back, 5 bases at V and 0 bases at J, with 7 bases in the middle. Here the CDR3 reads CASSPSVNTEAFF. CDR3 DNA sequence: TGTGCCAGCAGCCCTTCAGTGAACACTGAAGCTTTCTTT.

The table lists this clonotype with many counts. The rearrangement joins TRBV10-3 to TRBJ1-5; D uncertain. This CDR3 region has 11 residues. Germline loops: CDR1 ENHRY, CDR2 SYGVKD. Between the trimmed V and J ends, which lost 8 bases and 7 bases, there was a span of 9 bases. CDR3 nucleotide sequence: TGTGCCATCGGGTCGAGGCAGCCCCAGCATTTT. It yields the protein CAIGSRQPQHF.

This clonotype was counted many times. The chain recombines TRBV10-3 with TRBJ1-6, with a tentative D call TRBD1 (5 bases). Trimming pared 7 bases from V and 6 bases from J, leaving 10 bases between. The CDR3 loop spans 13 amino acids. Germline V gives CDR1 ENHRY, CDR2 SYGVKD. The DNA of the CDR3 is TGTGCCATCACTGGGGACCTTAATTCACCCCTCCACTTT. The encoded protein is CAITGDLNSPLHF.

This clonotype occurred many times. The V gene is TRBV23-1, the J gene TRBJ2-5; D may match TRBD1 or TRBD2 (6 bases each). TRBV23-1 is an open reading frame whose function is uncertain. This CDR3 comprises 14 residues. V was clipped by 1 base and J by 4 bases, with 10 bases between them. This chain's CDR3 is CASSQWTGAETQYF. The CDR3 nucleotides read TGCGCCAGCAGTCAATGGACGGGGGCAGAGACCCAGTACTTC.

This clonotype has a count of ten or more. This chain connects TRBV30 to TRBJ1-2; D might be TRBD1 (5 bases). The CDR3 runs 14 residues. V lost 4 bases, J lost 3 bases, and 15 bases lay in between. The germline V gene has CDR1 GTSNPN and CDR2 SVGIG (reference sequence). Here the CDR3 reads CAWNRRTIYYGYTF. The CDR3 DNA is TGTGCCTGGAACAGGCGGACCATTTACTATGGCTACACCTTC.

This clonotype was counted ten times or more. The V gene is TRBV7-2, the J gene TRBJ1-1; no firm D call. Germline values: CDR1 SGHTA, CDR2 FQGNSA. V gave up 4 bases and J gave up 5 bases, with 11 bases separating them. The length of the CDR3 is 13 residues. The CDR3 DNA follows: TGTGCCAGCAGCTCATGGGCGCGAACTGAAGCTTTCTTT. Amino acid sequence: CASSSWARTEAFF. The full variable domain, completed using reference TRBV7-2 and TRBJ1-1, is GAGVSQSPSNKVTEKGKDVELRCDPISGHTALYWYRQSLGQGLEFLIYFQGNSAPDKSGLPSDRFSAERTGGSVSTLTIQRTQQEDSAVYLCASSSWARTEAFFGQGTRLTVV.

This clonotype appeared many times. V and J are TRBV7-2 and TRBJ2-1; 12 nucleotides match TRBD2. With V trimmed by 6 bases and J by 7 bases, 4 bases remained unmatched. CDR1 and CDR2 (germline): SGHTA, FQGNSA. The CDR3 loop spans 14 amino acids. Here the CDR3 reads CASSRGTSGNEQFF. The DNA for the CDR3 is TGTGCCAGCAGTCGCGGGACTAGCGGGAATGAGCAGTTCTTC.

The chain links TRBV30 to TRBJ2-5, with a tentative D call TRBD1 (6 bases). Trimming cost V 5 bases and J 4 bases, with 14 bases left between them. The CDR3 consists of 13 residues. The germline V gene has CDR1 GTSNPN and CDR2 SVGIG (reference sequence). CDR3: CAWAGQSRETQYF. The CDR3 bases are TGTGCCTGGGCCGGACAGTCGCGAGAGACCCAGTACTTC. Together with reference TRBV30 and TRBJ2-5, the CDR3 gives the full variable domain: SQTIHQWPATLVQPVGSPLSLECTVEGTSNPNLYWYRQAAGRGLQLLFYSVGIGQISSEVPQNLSASRPQDRQFILSSKKLLLSDSGFYLCAWAGQSRETQYFGPGTRLLVL.

This clonotype was counted at least ten times. The gene calls are TRBV20-1 and TRBJ2-1; 15 nucleotides align to TRBD2. V gave up 6 bases and J gave up 10 bases; unmatched junction bases: 7. CDR1 is DFQATT and CDR2 is SNEGSKA in the germline V gene (reference sequence). The CDR3 is 14 amino acids. The CDR3 DNA reads TGCAGTGCCCTCTCCGGGACTAGCGGGGGGGAGCAGTTCTTC. It yields the protein CSALSGTSGGEQFF.

The table lists this clonotype with many counts. CDR3 bases: TGTGCCAGCAGAAGGGACAGGGAGAATGAGCAGTTCTTC. It codes for CASRRDRENEQFF. The rearrangement links TRBV6-2 or TRBV6-3 to TRBJ2-1; 9 nucleotides agree with TRBD1. CDR1 and CDR2 (germline): MNHEY, SVGEGT. J lost 7 bases, V lost 6 bases, and 4 bases had no gene match. The CDR3 runs 13 residues.

The rearrangement links TRBV13 to TRBJ2-2; D unclear. The CDR3 totals 14 residues. Germline CDR1 and CDR2: PRHDT and FYEKMQ (reference sequence). V was trimmed by 0 bases and J by 4 bases, leaving 6 bases between them. DNA of the CDR3: TGTGCCAGCAGCTTAGGCGTGTTCACCGGGGAGCTGTTTTTT. It yields the protein CASSLGVFTGELFF.

This clonotype was seen many times. This CDR3 reads CASSLVTNEKLFF. In DNA, the CDR3 is TGTGCCAGCAGTTTGGTGACTAATGAAAAACTGTTTTTT. The V gene is TRBV12-3 or TRBV12-4, the J gene TRBJ1-4; D not certain. V lost 3 bases and J lost 2, with 4 bases in between. This CDR3 is built from 13 residues.

This clonotype showed up many times. The chain is built from TRBV2 and TRBJ2-5, with 7 positions matching TRBD2. This CDR3 has 14 amino acids. V was pared by 4 bases and J by 4 bases, with 6 bases of the junction left unmatched. CDR1 and CDR2 (germline): SNHLY, FYNNEI. CDR3 amino acids: CASSGTRAVETQYF. The CDR3 DNA is TGTGCCAGCAGTGGGACTAGAGCCGTAGAGACCCAGTACTTC.

This clonotype was detected ten times or more. The CDR3 is CAISGGVAQYF. The CDR3 region has the DNA TGTGCCATCAGTGGGGGAGTCGCGCAGTATTTT. This chain uses TRBV10-3 with TRBJ2-3, with D maybe TRBD2 (5 bases). The V end lost 4 bases, the J end lost 10 bases, and 9 bases lay between the germline ends. The CDR3 loop spans 11 amino acids. Germline-derived CDR1 and CDR2 are ENHRY and SYGVKD.